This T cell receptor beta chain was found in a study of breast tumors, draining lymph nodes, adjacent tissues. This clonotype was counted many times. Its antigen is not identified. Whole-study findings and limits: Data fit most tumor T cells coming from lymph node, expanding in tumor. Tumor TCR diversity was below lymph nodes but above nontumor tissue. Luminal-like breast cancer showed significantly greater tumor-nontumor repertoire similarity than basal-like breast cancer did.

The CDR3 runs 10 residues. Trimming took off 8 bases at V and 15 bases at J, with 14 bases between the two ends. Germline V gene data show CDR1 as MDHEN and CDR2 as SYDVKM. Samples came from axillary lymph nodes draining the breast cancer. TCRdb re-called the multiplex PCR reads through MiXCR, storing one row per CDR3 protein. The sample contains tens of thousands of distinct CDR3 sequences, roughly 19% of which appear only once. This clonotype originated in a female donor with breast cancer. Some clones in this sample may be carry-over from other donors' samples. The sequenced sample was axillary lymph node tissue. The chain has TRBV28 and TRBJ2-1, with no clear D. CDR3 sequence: CASLDTRWFF. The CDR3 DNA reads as TGTGCCAGCCTCGACACCCGGTGGTTCTTC.